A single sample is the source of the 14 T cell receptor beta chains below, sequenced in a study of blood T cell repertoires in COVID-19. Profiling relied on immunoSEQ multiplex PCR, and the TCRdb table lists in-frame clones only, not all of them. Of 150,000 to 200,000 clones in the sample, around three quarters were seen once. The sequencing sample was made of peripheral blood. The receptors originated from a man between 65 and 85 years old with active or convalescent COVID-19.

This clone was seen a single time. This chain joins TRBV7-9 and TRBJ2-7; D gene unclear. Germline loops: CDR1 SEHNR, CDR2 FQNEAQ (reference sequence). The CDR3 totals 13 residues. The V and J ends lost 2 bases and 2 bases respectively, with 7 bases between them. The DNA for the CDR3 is TGTGCCAGCAGCTTACAACAGACCTACGAGCAGTACTTC. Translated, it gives CASSLQQTYEQYF.

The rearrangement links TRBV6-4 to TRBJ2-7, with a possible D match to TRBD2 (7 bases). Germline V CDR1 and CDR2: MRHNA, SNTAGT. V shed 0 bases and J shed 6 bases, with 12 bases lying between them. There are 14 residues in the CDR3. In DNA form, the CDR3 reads TGTGCCAGCAGTGACTCATTAGGGGGGGGCGAGCAGTACTTC. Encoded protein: CASSDSLGGGEQYF.

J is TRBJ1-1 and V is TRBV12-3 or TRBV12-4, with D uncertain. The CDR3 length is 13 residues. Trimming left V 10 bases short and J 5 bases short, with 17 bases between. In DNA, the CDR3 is TGTGCCATCACCCCGGCTTGGGAGACTGAAGCTTTCTTT. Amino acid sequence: CAITPAWETEAFF.

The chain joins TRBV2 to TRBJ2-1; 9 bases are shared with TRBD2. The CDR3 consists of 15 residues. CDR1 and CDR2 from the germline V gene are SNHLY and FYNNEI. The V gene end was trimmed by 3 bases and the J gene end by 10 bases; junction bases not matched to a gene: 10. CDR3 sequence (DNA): TGTGCCAGCAGTGACAGCGGGGGGCTTTCAGCCGAGCAGTTCTTC. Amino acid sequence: CASSDSGGLSAEQFF.

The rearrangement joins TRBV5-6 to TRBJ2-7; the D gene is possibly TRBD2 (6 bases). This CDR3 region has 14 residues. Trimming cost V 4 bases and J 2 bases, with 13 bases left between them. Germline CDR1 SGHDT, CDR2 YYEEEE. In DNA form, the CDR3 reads TGTGCCAGCAGCACCCCGGGAGTGCCCTACGAGCAGTACTTC. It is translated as CASSTPGVPYEQYF.

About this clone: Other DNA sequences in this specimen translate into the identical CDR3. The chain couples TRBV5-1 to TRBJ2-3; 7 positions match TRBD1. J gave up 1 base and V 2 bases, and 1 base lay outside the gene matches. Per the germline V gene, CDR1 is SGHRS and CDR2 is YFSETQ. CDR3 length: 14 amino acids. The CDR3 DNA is TGCGCCAGCAGCTTAGACAGGGGCACAGATACGCAGTATTTT. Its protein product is CASSLDRGTDTQYF.

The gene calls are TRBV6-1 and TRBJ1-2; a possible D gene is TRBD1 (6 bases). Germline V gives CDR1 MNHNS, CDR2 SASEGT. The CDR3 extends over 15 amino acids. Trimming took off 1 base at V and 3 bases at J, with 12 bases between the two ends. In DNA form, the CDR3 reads TGTGCCAGCAGTGAAGTCCTAAGACAGGACTATGGCTACACCTTC. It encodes CASSEVLRQDYGYTF.

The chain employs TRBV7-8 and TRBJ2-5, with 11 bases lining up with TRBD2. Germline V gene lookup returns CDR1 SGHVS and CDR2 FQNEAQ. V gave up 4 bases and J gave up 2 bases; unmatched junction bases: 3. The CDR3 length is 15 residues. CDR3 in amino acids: CASSSLAGGQETQYF. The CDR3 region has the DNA TGTGCCAGCAGCTCCCTAGCGGGGGGACAAGAGACCCAGTACTTC.

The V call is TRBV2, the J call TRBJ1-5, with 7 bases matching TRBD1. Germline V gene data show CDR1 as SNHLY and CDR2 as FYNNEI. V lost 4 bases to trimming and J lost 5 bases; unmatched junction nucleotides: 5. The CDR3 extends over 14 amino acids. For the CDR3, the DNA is TGTGCCAGCAGTGGTGACAGGGAGGATCAGCCCCAGCATTTT. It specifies CASSGDREDQPQHF.

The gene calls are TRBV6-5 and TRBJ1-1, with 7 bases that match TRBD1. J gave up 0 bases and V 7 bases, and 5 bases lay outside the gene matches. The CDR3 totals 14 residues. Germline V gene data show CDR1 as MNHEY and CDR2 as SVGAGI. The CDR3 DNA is TGTGCCAGCAAGAGGACAGGTTTGAACACTGAAGCTTTCTTT. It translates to CASKRTGLNTEAFF.

For the CDR3, the DNA is TGTGCCAGCACACCGGGCCAGGGTTATTTGGAGACCCAGTACTTC. Translation gives CASTPGQGYLETQYF. This sequence joins TRBV6-5 and TRBJ2-5, with a tentative D call TRBD1 (5 bases). The V gene's germline CDR1 is MNHEY and CDR2 SVGAGI. Trimming cost V 7 bases and J 5 bases, with 20 bases left between them. CDR3 length equals 15 residues.

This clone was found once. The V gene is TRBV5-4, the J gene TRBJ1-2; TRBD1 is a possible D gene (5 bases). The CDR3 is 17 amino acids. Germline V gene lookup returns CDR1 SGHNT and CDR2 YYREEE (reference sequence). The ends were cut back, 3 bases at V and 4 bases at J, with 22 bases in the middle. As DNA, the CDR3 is TGTGCCAGCAGCTCCGGCGGGGGAGGCACGCGCATCTATGGCTACACCTTC. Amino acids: CASSSGGGGTRIYGYTF.

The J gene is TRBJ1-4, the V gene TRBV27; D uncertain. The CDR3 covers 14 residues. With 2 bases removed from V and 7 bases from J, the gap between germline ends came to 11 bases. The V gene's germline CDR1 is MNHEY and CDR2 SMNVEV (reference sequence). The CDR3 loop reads CASSLTDRGEKLFF. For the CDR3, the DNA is TGTGCCAGCAGTTTAACCGACCGGGGTGAAAAACTGTTTTTT.

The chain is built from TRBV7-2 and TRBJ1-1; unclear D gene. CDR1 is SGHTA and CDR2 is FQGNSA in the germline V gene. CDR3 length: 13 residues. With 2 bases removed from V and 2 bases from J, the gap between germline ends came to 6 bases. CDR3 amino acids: CASSLQANTEAFF. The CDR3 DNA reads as TGTGCCAGCAGCTTACAGGCTAACACTGAAGCTTTCTTT.